This record concerns one T cell receptor (beta chain) sequence. Donors in Cohort 3 who had recovered were those with two negative PCRs, healthcare professional clearance, or resolution of their symptoms. V shed 3 bases, J shed 2 bases, and the junction held 3 bases outside the gene matches. Germline V gives CDR1 SGHAT, CDR2 FQNNGV. The CDR3 covers 15 residues. How the authors handled the data: Amplified reference gene primers provided the basis for estimating nucleated cell counts. Generated by immunoSEQ multiplex PCR, the TCRdb table keeps only in-frame clones and is missing some. V and J calls and clone size are those listed in that table; D and trimming were worked out from the DNA. Of around 230,000 clones listed, 70% to 85% are singletons. This record belongs to a study of blood T cell repertoires in COVID-19.

The gene calls are TRBV11-2 and TRBJ2-3; 9 bases agree with TRBD1. Sequencing was carried out using PBMCs or T cells enriched from blood (not recorded which). The receptor was isolated from a man aged 35 to 55 who had recovered from COVID-19. In DNA, the CDR3 is TGTGCCAGCAGCTTTACAGGGGGCCTCACAGATACGCAGTATTTT. Translated, it gives CASSFTGGLTDTQYF. The full variable domain, rest sourced from reference TRBV11-2 and TRBJ2-3, is EAGVAQSPRYKIIEKRQSVAFWCNPISGHATLYWYQQILGQGPKLLIQFQNNGVVDDSQLPKDRFSAERLKGVDSTLKIQPAKLEDSAVYLCASSFTGGLTDTQYFGPGTRLTVL.